This T cell receptor (beta chain) was recorded in a study of T-cell reconstitution after alpha-beta-depleted transplantation in children. Study-level results: Recipient T cells and thymic progenitors that survived were the source of the high TCRbeta diversity seen at day 60 in some patients.

This CDR3 comprises 15 residues. Germline CDR1 is SGHRS and CDR2 is YFSETQ. Trimming took 4 bases from V and 2 from J; bases not matched to a gene: 6. Preparation of the TCRbeta library involved a method that used unique molecular identifiers. From the PCR reads, TCRdb called clonotypes with MiXCR, one entry per CDR3 protein. In the table there are 440,000 or so distinct CDR3 sequences, roughly two fifths of which are singletons. On this clonotype itself: The target antigen is unknown.

The sequence was collected from a girl aged 2 to 9 with aplastic anemia, due to receive a stem cell transplant. V usage is TRBV5-1 and J usage is TRBJ2-1; TRBD1 matches 7 bases. The sample in question was PBMCs, obtained before TCRalphabeta/CD19-depleted stem cell transplant. The DNA of the CDR3 is TGCGCCAGCAGCAACGGACAGGCGACCTACAATGAGCAGTTCTTC. It is translated as CASSNGQATYNEQFF.